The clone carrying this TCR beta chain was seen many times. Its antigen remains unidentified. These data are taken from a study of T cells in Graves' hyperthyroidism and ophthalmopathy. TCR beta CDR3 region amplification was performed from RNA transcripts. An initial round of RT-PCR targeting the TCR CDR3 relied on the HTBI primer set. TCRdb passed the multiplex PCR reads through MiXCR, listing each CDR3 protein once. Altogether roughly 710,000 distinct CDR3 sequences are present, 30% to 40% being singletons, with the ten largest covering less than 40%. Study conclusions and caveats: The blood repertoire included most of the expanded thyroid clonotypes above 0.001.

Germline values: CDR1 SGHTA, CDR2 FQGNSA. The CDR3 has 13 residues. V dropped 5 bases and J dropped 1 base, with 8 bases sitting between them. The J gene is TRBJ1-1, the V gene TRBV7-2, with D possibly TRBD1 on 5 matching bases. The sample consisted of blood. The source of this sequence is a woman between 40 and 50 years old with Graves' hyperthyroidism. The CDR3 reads CASSIRGNTEAFF. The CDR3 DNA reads TGTGCCAGCAGCATTAGGGGGAACACTGAAGCTTTCTTT.